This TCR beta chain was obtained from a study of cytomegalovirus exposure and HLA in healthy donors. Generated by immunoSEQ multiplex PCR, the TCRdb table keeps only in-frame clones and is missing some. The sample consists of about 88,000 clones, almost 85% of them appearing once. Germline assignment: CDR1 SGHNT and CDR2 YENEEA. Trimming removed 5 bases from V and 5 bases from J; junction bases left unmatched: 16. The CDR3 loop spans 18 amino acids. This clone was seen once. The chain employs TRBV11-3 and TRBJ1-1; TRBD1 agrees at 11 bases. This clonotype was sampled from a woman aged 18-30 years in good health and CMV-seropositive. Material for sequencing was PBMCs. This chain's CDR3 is CASSARGGQGGLTTEAFF. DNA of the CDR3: TGTGCCAGCAGCGCTAGAGGGGGACAGGGGGGGTTGACGACTGAAGCTTTCTTT.